This T cell receptor beta chain was observed in a study of OX40 agonist ivuxolimab in advanced cancers. The overall study: A mean age of roughly 62 years, range about 20 to 79, was recorded, and approximately 85% were male. Two patients with cutaneous melanoma and one with hepatocellular carcinoma, three in total, showed partial responses.

The CDR3 runs to 16 residues. Germline V lookup: CDR1 SGHTA, CDR2 FQGNSA. V lost 3 bases and J 5 bases, leaving 14 bases between the germline ends. The protocol was immunoSEQ multiplex PCR, while the TCRdb copy is restricted to in-frame clones and leaves out a portion. The repertoire holds approximately 74,000 clones, with over 75% as singletons. General observations from the study: At 0.1 to 3.0 mg/kg and by week 6, clonal expansion occurred in CD4+ and CD8+ blood T cells.

With regard to this clone: Its specificity is unknown.

Blood draws occurred at baseline, cycle 4 day 1, and cycle 7 day 1. V usage is TRBV7-2 and J usage is TRBJ1-6; perhaps TRBD1 as D (5 bases). This TCR derives from an adult with an advanced solid tumor such as melanoma, head and neck, liver or kidney cancer. Here the sequenced sample was CD4+ or CD8+ T cells sorted from blood, taken in a trial of the OX40 agonist ivuxolimab. The CDR3 is CASSFLGVGNNSPLHF. In nucleotides, the CDR3 is TGTGCCAGCAGCTTTTTGGGGGTAGGGAATAATTCACCCCTCCACTTT.